Presented here are 10 T cell receptor beta chains from one specimen sequenced in a study of T cell repertoires in cytomegalovirus infection. These receptors' targets are unknown. One entry per CDR3 protein, called by TCRdb with MiXCR from the reads. Of a few hundred thousand distinct CDR3 sequences listed, over 35% are singletons. The sequences come from cultured PBMCs, collected from culture after CMV antigen stimulation. These TCRs come from a human donor in good health (CMV status not recorded). Some clones in this sample may be carry-over from other donors' samples.

The genes are TRBV15 and TRBJ2-5; D gene ambiguous. The CDR3 extends over 14 amino acids. V dropped 2 bases and J dropped 4 bases, with 11 bases sitting between them. Per the germline V gene, CDR1 is LNHNV and CDR2 is YYDKDF (reference sequence). The chain's CDR3 is CATSRLGPGETQYF. The CDR3, as DNA: TGTGCCACCAGCAGACTTGGCCCCGGAGAGACCCAGTACTTC.

J is TRBJ1-6 and V is TRBV6-1; D is ambiguous. Deletions cut 7 bases from V and 0 bases from J, with 16 bases between. The CDR3 covers 17 residues. Germline CDR1 is MNHNS and CDR2 is SASEGT. As DNA, the CDR3 is TGTGCCAGCACCAAAGACGATGGAAGCTCCTATAATTCACCCCTCCACTTT. Encoded protein: CASTKDDGSSYNSPLHF.

The chain joins TRBV14 to TRBJ1-4; 7 bases match TRBD1. Trimming at V came to 3 bases and at J to 8 bases, leaving 6 bases not matched to a gene. The germline CDR1 and CDR2 sequences are SGHDN and FVKESK. The CDR3 runs 14 residues. For the CDR3, the DNA is TGTGCCAGCAGCCACCTGAGACAGGGAGAAAAACTGTTTTTT. This gives the protein CASSHLRQGEKLFF.

CDR3 region: CASITRTSGRHGELFF. CDR3 in DNA: TGTGCCAGCATTACCCGGACTAGCGGGAGGCACGGGGAGCTGTTTTTT. The chain links TRBV7-9 to TRBJ2-2; the match to TRBD2 covers 14 bases. This CDR3 has 16 amino acids. V gave up 7 bases and J gave up 7 bases; unmatched junction bases: 8. CDR1 and CDR2 (germline): SEHNR, FQNEAQ (reference sequence).

This clonotype was detected ten times or more. This chain links TRBV7-6 with TRBJ1-1, with D uncertain. From germline, CDR1 is SGHVS and CDR2 FNYEAQ. The CDR3 runs 13 residues. V shed 5 bases and J shed 2 bases, with 9 bases lying between them. The CDR3 DNA follows: TGTGCCAGCAGCCTCCAGGTTAACACTGAAGCTTTCTTT. Translating it yields CASSLQVNTEAFF.

J is TRBJ2-7 and V is TRBV29-1, with D perhaps TRBD1 (6 bases). Trimming left V 0 bases short and J 4 bases short, with 13 bases between. This CDR3 is built from 14 residues. CDR1 and CDR2 (germline): SQVTM, ANQGSEA. The CDR3 nucleotides read TGCAGCGTTGAAGAGGCGACAGGCCGATACGAGCAGTACTTC. It is translated as CSVEEATGRYEQYF.

This rearrangement joins TRBV7-9 to TRBJ1-4; weak D call: TRBD1 (5 bases). This CDR3 contains 15 residues. V shed 1 base and J shed 7 bases, with 13 bases lying between them. The germline CDR1 and CDR2 sequences are SEHNR and FQNEAQ (reference sequence). CDR3 sequence reads: CASSLVSRAGEKLFF. Here the CDR3 DNA reads TGTGCCAGCAGCTTAGTAAGCAGGGCCGGTGAAAAACTGTTTTTT.

This clonotype occurred many times. V is TRBV7-2 and J is TRBJ1-1; TRBD1 agrees at 9 bases. V shed 7 bases, J shed 2 bases, and the junction held 8 bases outside the gene matches. Per the germline V gene, CDR1 is SGHTA and CDR2 is FQGNSA. This CDR3 is 15 amino acids long. DNA of the CDR3: TGTGCCAGCATTTACCGGACAGGGGTAAACACTGAAGCTTTCTTT. Translating gives CASIYRTGVNTEAFF.

This clonotype was seen a few times. The gene calls are TRBV25-1 and TRBJ2-5; no clear D. The germline gives CDR1 MGHDK, CDR2 SYGVNS. CDR3 length: 12 amino acids. The ends were cut back, 4 bases at V and 5 bases at J, with 8 bases in the middle. The CDR3 DNA reads as TGTGCCAGCAGTGTACCACCGGAGACCCAGTACTTC. Its translation is CASSVPPETQYF.

This clonotype has more than one count but fewer than ten. The chain has TRBV7-2 and TRBJ1-1, with a weak D call TRBD1 (5 bases). This CDR3 is built from 16 residues. Germline V lookup: CDR1 SGHTA, CDR2 FQGNSA. Trimming shortened V by 1 base and J by 0 bases, and 12 bases separated the two germline ends. CDR3 amino acids: CASSLGGRAMNTEAFF. CDR3 sequence (DNA): TGTGCCAGCAGCTTAGGCGGCAGGGCCATGAACACTGAAGCTTTCTTT.